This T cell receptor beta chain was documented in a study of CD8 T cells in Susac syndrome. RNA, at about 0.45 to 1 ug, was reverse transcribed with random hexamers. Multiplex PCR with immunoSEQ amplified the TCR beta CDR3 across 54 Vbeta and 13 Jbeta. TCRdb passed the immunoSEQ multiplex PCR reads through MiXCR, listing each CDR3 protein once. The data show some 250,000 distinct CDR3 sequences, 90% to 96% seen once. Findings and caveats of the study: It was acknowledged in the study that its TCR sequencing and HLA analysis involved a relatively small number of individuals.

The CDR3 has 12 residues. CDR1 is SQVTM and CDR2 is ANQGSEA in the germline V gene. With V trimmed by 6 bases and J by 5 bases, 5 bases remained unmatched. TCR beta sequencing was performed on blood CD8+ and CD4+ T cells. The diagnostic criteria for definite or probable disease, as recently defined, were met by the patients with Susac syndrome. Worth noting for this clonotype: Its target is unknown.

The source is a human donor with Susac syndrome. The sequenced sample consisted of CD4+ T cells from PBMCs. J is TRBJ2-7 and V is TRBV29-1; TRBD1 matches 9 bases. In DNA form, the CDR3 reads TGCAGCGTCGGGACAGGGATCCACGAGCAGTACTTC. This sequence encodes CSVGTGIHEQYF.